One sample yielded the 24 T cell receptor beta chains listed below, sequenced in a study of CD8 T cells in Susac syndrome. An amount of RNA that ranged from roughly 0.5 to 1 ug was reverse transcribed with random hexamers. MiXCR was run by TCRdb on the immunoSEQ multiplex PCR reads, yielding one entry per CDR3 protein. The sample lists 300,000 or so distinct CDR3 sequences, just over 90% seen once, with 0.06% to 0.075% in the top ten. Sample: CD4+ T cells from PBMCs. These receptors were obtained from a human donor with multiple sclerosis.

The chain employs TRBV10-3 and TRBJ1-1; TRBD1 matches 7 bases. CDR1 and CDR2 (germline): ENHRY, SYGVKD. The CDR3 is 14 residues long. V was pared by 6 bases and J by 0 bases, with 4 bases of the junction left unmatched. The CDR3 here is CAISRTGLNTEAFF. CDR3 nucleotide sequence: TGTGCCATCAGCCGGACAGGATTGAACACTGAAGCTTTCTTT.

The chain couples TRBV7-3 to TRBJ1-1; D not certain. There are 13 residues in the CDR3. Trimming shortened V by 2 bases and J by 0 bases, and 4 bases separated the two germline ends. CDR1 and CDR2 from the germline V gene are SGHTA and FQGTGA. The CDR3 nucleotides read TGTGCCAGCAGCTTACACGTGAACACTGAAGCTTTCTTT. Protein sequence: CASSLHVNTEAFF.

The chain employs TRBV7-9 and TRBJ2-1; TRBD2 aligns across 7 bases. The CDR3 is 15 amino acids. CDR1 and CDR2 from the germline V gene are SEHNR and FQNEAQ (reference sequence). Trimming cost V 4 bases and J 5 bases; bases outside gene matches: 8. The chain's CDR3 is CASSSAGVIDNEQFF. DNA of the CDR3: TGTGCCAGCAGCTCCGCGGGGGTCATAGACAATGAGCAGTTCTTC.

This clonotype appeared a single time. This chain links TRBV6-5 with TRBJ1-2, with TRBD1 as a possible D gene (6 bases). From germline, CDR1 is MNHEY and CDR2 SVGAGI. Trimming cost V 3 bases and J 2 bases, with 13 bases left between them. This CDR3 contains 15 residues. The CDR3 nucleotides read TGTGCCAGCAGTTATGGGGGCCCCCTGAACTATGGCTACACCTTC. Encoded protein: CASSYGGPLNYGYTF.

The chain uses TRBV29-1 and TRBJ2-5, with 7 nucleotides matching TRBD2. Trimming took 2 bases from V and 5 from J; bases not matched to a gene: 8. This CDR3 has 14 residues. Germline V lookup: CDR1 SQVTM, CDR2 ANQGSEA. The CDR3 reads CSVERLAVGETQYF. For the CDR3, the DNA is TGCAGCGTTGAAAGGCTAGCGGTGGGTGAGACCCAGTACTTC.

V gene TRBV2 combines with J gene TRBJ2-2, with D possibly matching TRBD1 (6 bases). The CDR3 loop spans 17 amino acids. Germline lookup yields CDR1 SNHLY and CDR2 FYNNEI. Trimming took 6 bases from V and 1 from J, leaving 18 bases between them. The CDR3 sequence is CASRPTRGLLNTGELFF. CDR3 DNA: TGTGCCAGCAGACCCACCAGGGGTCTTTTGAACACCGGGGAGCTGTTTTTT.

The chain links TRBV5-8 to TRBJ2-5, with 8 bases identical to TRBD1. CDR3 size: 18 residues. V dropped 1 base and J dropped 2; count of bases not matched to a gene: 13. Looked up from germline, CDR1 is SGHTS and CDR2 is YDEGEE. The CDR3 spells CASSLLRQGLGYQETQYF. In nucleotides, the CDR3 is TGTGCCAGCAGCTTGCTAAGACAGGGGCTAGGGTATCAAGAGACCCAGTACTTC.

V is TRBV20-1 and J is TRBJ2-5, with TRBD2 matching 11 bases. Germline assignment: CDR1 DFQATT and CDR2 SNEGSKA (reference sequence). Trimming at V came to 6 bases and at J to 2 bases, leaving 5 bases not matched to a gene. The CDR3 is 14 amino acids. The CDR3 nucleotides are TGCAGTGCCCTTAGCGGGGGGGATCAAGAGACCCAGTACTTC. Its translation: CSALSGGDQETQYF.

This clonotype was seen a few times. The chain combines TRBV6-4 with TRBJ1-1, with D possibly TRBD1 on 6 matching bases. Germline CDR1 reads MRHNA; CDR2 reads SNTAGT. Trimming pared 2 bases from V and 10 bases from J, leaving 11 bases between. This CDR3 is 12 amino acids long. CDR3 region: CASSDPTGRAFF. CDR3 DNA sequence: TGTGCCAGCAGTGACCCTACAGGGAGAGCTTTCTTT.

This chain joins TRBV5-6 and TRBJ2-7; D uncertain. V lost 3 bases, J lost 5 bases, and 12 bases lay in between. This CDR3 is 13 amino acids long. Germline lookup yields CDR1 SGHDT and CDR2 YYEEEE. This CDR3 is CASSSLSTNEQYF. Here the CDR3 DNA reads TGTGCCAGCAGCTCCCTATCGACGAACGAGCAGTACTTC.

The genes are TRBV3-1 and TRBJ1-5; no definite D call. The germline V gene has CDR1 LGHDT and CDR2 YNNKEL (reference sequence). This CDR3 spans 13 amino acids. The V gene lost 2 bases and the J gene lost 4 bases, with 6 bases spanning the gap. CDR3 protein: CASSQTQNQPQHF. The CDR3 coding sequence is TGTGCCAGCAGCCAAACGCAGAATCAGCCCCAGCATTTT.

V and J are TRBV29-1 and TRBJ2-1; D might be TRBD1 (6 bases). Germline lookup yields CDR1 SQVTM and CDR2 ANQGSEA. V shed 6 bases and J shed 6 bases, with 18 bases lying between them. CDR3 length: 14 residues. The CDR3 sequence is CSVLGFPGVNEQFF. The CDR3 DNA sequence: TGCAGCGTCCTTGGTTTTCCAGGGGTCAATGAGCAGTTCTTC.

The CDR3 DNA follows: TGCAGTGCTAGGCCAGGGCCCACCAGTCAGCCCCAGCATTTT. It is translated as CSARPGPTSQPQHF. The V and J genes are TRBV20-1 and TRBJ1-5; D is possibly TRBD1 (5 bases). Germline CDR1 DFQATT, CDR2 SNEGSKA (reference sequence). This CDR3 has 14 amino acids. V dropped 3 bases and J dropped 6 bases, with 15 bases sitting between them.

CDR3 loop: CASSIHQETQYF. In DNA, the CDR3 is TGTGCCAGCTCCATACACCAAGAGACCCAGTACTTC. J is TRBJ2-5 and V is TRBV2, with D unresolved. The CDR3 length is 12 residues. Trimming pared 8 bases from V and 0 bases from J, leaving 7 bases between. Germline V gene sequence: CDR1 SNHLY, CDR2 FYNNEI. The complete variable domain, with remaining parts taken from reference TRBV2 and TRBJ2-5, reads EPEVTQTPSHQVTQMGQEVILRCVPISNHLYFYWYRQILGQKVEFLVSFYNNEISEKSEIFDDQFSVERPDGSNFTLKIRSTKLEDSAMYFCASSIHQETQYFGPGTRLLVL.

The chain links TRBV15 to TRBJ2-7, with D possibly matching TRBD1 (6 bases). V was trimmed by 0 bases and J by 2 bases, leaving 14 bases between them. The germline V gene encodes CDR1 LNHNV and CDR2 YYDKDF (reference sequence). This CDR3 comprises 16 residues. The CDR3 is CATSREQGRYAYEQYF. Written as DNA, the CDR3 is TGTGCCACCAGCAGAGAACAGGGACGATACGCCTACGAGCAGTACTTC.

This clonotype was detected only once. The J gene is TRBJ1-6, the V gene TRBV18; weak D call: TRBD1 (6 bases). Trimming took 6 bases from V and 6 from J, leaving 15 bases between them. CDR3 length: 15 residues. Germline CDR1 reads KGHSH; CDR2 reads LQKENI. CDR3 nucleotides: TGTGCCAGCTCCTCGGACAGAGGAGCTAATTCACCCCTCCACTTT. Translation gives CASSSDRGANSPLHF.

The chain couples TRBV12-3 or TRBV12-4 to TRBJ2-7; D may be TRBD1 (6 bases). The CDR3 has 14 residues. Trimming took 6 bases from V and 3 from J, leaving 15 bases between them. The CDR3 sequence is CASSQGQANYEQYF. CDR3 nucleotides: TGTGCCAGCAGCCAGGGACAAGCGAACTACGAGCAGTACTTC.

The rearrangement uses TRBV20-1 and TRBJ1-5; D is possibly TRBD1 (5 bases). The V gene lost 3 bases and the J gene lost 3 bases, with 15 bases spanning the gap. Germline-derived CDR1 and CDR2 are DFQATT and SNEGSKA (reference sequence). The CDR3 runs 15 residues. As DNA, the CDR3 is TGCAGTGCTAGGGTCCCCTCAGGGTCCAATCAGCCCCAGCATTTT. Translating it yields CSARVPSGSNQPQHF.

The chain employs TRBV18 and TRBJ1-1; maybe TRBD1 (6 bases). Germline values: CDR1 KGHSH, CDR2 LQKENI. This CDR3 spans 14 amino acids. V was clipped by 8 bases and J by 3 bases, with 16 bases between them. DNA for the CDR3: TGTGCCAGCGGGGCTCAGAGGGGGGACACTGAAGCTTTCTTT. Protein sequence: CASGAQRGDTEAFF.

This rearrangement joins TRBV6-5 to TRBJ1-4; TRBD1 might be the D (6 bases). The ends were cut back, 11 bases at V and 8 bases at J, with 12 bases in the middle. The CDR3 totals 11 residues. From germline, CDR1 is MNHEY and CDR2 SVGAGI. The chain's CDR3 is CACEGVEKLFF. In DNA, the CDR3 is TGTGCCTGCGAGGGGGTGGAAAAACTGTTTTTT.

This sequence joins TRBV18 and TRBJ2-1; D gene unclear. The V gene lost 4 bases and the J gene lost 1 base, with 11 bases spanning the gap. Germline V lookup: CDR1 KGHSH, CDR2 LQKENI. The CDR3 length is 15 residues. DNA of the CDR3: TGTGCCAGCTCACAGGGTCTAACTTCCTACAATGAGCAGTTCTTC. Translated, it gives CASSQGLTSYNEQFF.

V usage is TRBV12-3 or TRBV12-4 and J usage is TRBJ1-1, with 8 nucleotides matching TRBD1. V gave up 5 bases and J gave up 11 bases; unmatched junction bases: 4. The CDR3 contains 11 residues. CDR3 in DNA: TGTGCCAGCAGTGGGACAGGTGCGGCTTTCTTT. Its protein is CASSGTGAAFF.

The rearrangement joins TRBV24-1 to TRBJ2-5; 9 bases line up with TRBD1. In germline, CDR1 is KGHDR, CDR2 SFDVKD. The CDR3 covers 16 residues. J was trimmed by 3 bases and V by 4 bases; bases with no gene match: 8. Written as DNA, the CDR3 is TGTGCCACCAGTGAGCCCGGGACAGGGAGCGAAGAGACCCAGTACTTC. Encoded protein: CATSEPGTGSEETQYF.

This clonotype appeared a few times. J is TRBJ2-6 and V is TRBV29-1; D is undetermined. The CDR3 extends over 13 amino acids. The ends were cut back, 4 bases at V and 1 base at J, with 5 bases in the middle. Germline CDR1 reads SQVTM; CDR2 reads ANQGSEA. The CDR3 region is CSVGQSGANVLTF. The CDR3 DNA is TGCAGCGTTGGTCAATCTGGGGCCAACGTCCTGACTTTC. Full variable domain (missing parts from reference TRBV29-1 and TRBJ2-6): SAVISQKPSRDICQRGTSLTIQCQVDSQVTMMFWYRQQPGQSLTLIATANQGSEATYESGFVIDKFPISRPNLTFSTLTVSNMSPEDSSIYLCSVGQSGANVLTFGAGSRLTVL.